This T cell receptor beta chain was sequenced during a study of neoadjuvant nivolumab and ipilimumab in lung cancer. Study-wide results and limits: Resected-tumor TCR richness correlated positively with pretherapy blood richness. TCR sequencing covered a small number of samples. Compared with tumor-adjacent uninvolved lung, resected tumors showed greater richness and clonality. From pretherapy to surgery, tumor richness and clonality rose with dual therapy.

Worth noting for this clone: Its antigen is as yet unknown.

CDR1 and CDR2 from the germline V gene are SGHRS and YFSETQ. The CDR3 extends over 15 amino acids. V lost 4 bases to trimming and J lost 5 bases; unmatched junction nucleotides: 12. Only in-frame clones appear in the TCRdb table, and some are missing; sequencing was by immunoSEQ multiplex PCR. Of about 20,000 clones in the sample, about 77% are singletons; the top ten hold 7% to 9%. This clonotype was obtained from an adult with non-small cell lung cancer. The sequencing here drew on tumor tissue, taken after neoadjuvant nivolumab, alone or with ipilimumab, at or shortly before surgery. The V call is TRBV5-1, the J call TRBJ2-7; 7 nucleotides align to TRBD1. CDR3 loop: CASSPLRGRDHEQYF. The CDR3 DNA reads TGCGCCAGCAGCCCTCTCAGGGGGAGAGACCACGAGCAGTACTTC.